Reported below is one T cell receptor beta chain. Its specificity is unknown. This sample was included in a study of cytomegalovirus exposure and HLA in healthy donors. Study background: An analysis done earlier identified 95 million to 140 million unique TCR beta sequences from 190 million or so T cells. Whole-study results and caveats: Altogether, some 160 TCR beta chains were recorded as cytomegalovirus-associated.

Germline V gives CDR1 PRHDT, CDR2 FYEKMQ (reference sequence). The CDR3 sequence is 16 residues long. The V and J ends lost 5 bases and 0 bases respectively, with 17 bases between them. Healthy bone marrow donors made up the donors. The PCR used 60 Vbeta and 13 Jbeta primers. The table came from immunoSEQ multiplex PCR; TCRdb's copy has only in-frame clones and leaves some out. Here the sample spans about 140,000 clones, roughly 80% being singletons. This TCR came from a male donor in good health and CMV-seronegative. The chain links TRBV13 to TRBJ2-7; possible D gene TRBD2, 5 bases. Source material: PBMCs. The DNA of the CDR3 is TGTGCCAGCAGCCCTGGAAGGGTGGGGAGCTCCTACGAGCAGTACTTC. Protein sequence: CASSPGRVGSSYEQYF.